One sample yielded the 13 T cell receptor beta chains listed below, sequenced in a study of blood T cell repertoires in COVID-19. This table comes from immunoSEQ multiplex PCR, and its TCRdb copy is limited to in-frame clones, with some not included. The sample has about 200,000 clones; 85% to 90% are singletons. The specimen sequenced was peripheral blood. Receptors originate from a person aged 65 to 85 with COVID-19, enrolled during active disease.

This clone was recorded once. V and J are TRBV5-1 and TRBJ2-7; the D gene is possibly TRBD1 (5 bases). This CDR3 is 13 amino acids long. Germline V gene data show CDR1 as SGHRS and CDR2 as YFSETQ. Trimming cost V 1 base and J 6 bases, with 11 bases left between them. The DNA of the CDR3 is TGCGCCAGCAGCTTGAGCAGGGCTGGCGAGCAGTACTTC. This sequence encodes CASSLSRAGEQYF.

The rearrangement uses TRBV6-1 and TRBJ1-5, with a tentative D call TRBD1 (5 bases). With 1 base removed from V and 15 bases from J, the gap between germline ends came to 19 bases. Per the germline V gene, CDR1 is MNHNS and CDR2 is SASEGT. The CDR3 sequence is 14 residues long. CDR3 residues: CASSEDPRGHVAHF. The CDR3 bases are TGTGCCAGCAGTGAAGACCCCCGCGGACACGTCGCGCATTTT.

V and J are TRBV6-5 and TRBJ2-1; 10 bases match TRBD2. J gave up 3 bases and V 4 bases, and 3 bases lay outside the gene matches. The germline V gene encodes CDR1 MNHEY and CDR2 SVGAGI. The CDR3 totals 15 residues. The CDR3 region is CASSLRTSGYNEQFF. The CDR3 DNA reads TGTGCCAGCAGTTTACGGACTAGCGGCTACAATGAGCAGTTCTTC.

The rearrangement links TRBV9 to TRBJ1-1; maybe TRBD1 (6 bases). The CDR3 runs 17 residues. Germline V gives CDR1 SGDLS, CDR2 YYNGEE. Trimming took off 0 bases at V and 0 bases at J, with 15 bases between the two ends. CDR3 sequence reads: CASSVAGAGVMNTEAFF. CDR3 bases: TGTGCCAGCAGCGTAGCAGGGGCAGGCGTTATGAACACTGAAGCTTTCTTT.

The chain is built from TRBV28 and TRBJ2-2; 10 bases align to TRBD2. This CDR3 spans 15 amino acids. J was trimmed by 7 bases and V by 6 bases; bases with no gene match: 8. Per germline, CDR1 MDHEN and CDR2 SYDVKM. This CDR3 reads CASRGSGRDLGELFF. The CDR3 region has the DNA TGTGCCAGCAGGGGGAGCGGGAGGGATCTCGGGGAGCTGTTTTTT.

In its sample, this clone was seen a few times. CDR3 amino acids: CASSPLPASGGPDTQYF. Written as DNA, the CDR3 is TGTGCCAGCAGCCCCCTCCCGGCTAGCGGGGGGCCCGATACGCAGTATTTT. The chain uses TRBV7-2 and TRBJ2-3; 11 nucleotides agree with TRBD2. Germline V CDR1 and CDR2: SGHTA, FQGNSA. The J segment lost 6 bases and the V segment lost 5 bases, leaving 13 bases of the junction unmatched. The CDR3 is 17 residues long.

V usage is TRBV19 and J usage is TRBJ2-1, with 11 positions matching TRBD2. CDR3 length: 15 amino acids. Losses at the gene ends were 6 bases for V and 8 bases for J; bases not matched to a gene: 9. Germline V CDR1 and CDR2: LNHDA, SQIVND (reference sequence). The CDR3 region is CASRTTSGNAHEQFF. CDR3 nucleotides: TGTGCCAGTAGGACGACTAGCGGGAATGCCCATGAGCAGTTCTTC.

This clone has just one count. V is TRBV7-2 and J is TRBJ2-7; 9 bases fit TRBD1. Germline values: CDR1 SGHTA, CDR2 FQGNSA. The trim removed 3 bases at V and 0 bases at J, leaving 9 bases unmatched. This CDR3 has 17 residues. The CDR3: CASSLGGTGISSYEQYF. The CDR3 bases are TGTGCCAGCAGCTTGGGCGGGACAGGGATTTCCTCCTACGAGCAGTACTTC.

Regarding this clone: This sample also contains other DNA sequences that code for the same CDR3. The chain links TRBV11-2 to TRBJ1-2; D uncertain. Germline V gene sequence: CDR1 SGHAT, CDR2 FQNNGV. The V end lost 5 bases, the J end lost 3 bases, and 10 bases lay between the germline ends. The CDR3 extends over 13 amino acids. CDR3 coding DNA: TGTGCCAGCAGCCTCGCCGGTCACTATGGCTACACCTTC. Its translation is CASSLAGHYGYTF.

This clone appeared a few times. The chain employs TRBV6-5 and TRBJ2-3; the D is unclear. V was cut by 1 base and J by 2 bases, with 7 bases left in between. The germline V gene has CDR1 MNHEY and CDR2 SVGAGI. The CDR3 has 14 residues. CDR3 sequence (DNA): TGTGCCAGCAGTTACTTCGACTCCACAGATACGCAGTATTTT. Translation gives CASSYFDSTDTQYF.

The rearrangement joins TRBV6-1 to TRBJ2-6; D is unresolved. Between the trimmed V and J ends, which lost 3 bases and 0 bases, there was a span of 3 bases. Germline CDR1 and CDR2: MNHNS and SASEGT. This CDR3 is built from 14 residues. DNA for the CDR3: TGTGCCAGCAGTGACGGCTCTGGGGCCAACGTCCTGACTTTC. This codes for CASSDGSGANVLTF.

The chain carries TRBV14 and TRBJ1-1; D call uncertain. The V and J ends lost 8 bases and 10 bases respectively, with 20 bases between them. The CDR3 loop spans 13 amino acids. The germline CDR1 and CDR2 sequences are SGHDN and FVKESK. CDR3 protein: CASSPTARQTAFF. CDR3 bases: TGTGCCAGCTCGCCCACAGCCAGGCAAACAGCTTTCTTT.

V usage is TRBV4-3 and J usage is TRBJ1-4; D possibly corresponds to TRBD1 (5 bases). The V and J ends lost 1 base and 0 bases respectively, with 9 bases between them. The germline CDR1 and CDR2 sequences are LGHNA and YSLEER. The CDR3 is 16 residues long. The CDR3 sequence is CASSQGGGATNEKLFF. CDR3 DNA sequence: TGCGCCAGCAGCCAAGGGGGAGGGGCAACTAATGAAAAACTGTTTTTT.